Presented here are 24 T cell receptor beta chains from one specimen sequenced in a study of blood T cell repertoires in COVID-19. The protocol was immunoSEQ multiplex PCR, while the TCRdb copy is restricted to in-frame clones and leaves out a portion. This sample has around 68,000 clones; roughly 93% occur once, and the top ten carry roughly 1.5%. The sample comprised peripheral blood. These receptors came from a human donor in a cohort sampled during active COVID-19.

The chain employs TRBV18 and TRBJ2-2, with a tentative D call TRBD2 (6 bases). CDR3 length: 15 amino acids. The V gene lost 5 bases and the J gene lost 4 bases, with 14 bases spanning the gap. Germline CDR1 is KGHSH and CDR2 is LQKENI. The CDR3 region is CASSAGTRSTGELFF. DNA for the CDR3: TGTGCCAGCTCAGCCGGGACTCGAAGCACCGGGGAGCTGTTTTTT.

This chain links TRBV6-5 with TRBJ2-7; D possibly corresponds to TRBD1 (6 bases). Germline V gene sequence: CDR1 MNHEY, CDR2 SVGAGI. The CDR3 runs 13 residues. The V gene lost 5 bases and the J gene lost 1 base, with 9 bases spanning the gap. Written as DNA, the CDR3 is TGTGCCAGCAGTAGAGGACAGTCCTACGAGCAGTACTTC. As protein: CASSRGQSYEQYF.

Only one count was recorded for this clone. The chain combines TRBV23-1 with TRBJ1-5, with a tentative D call TRBD1 (5 bases). TRBV23-1 has ORF status, its function being uncertain. V was pared by 7 bases and J by 0 bases, with 19 bases between. This CDR3 has 17 amino acids. DNA of the CDR3: TGCGCCAGCATAAAGGGCGGGGCGGGATATAGCAATCAGCCCCAGCATTTT. Translated, it gives CASIKGGAGYSNQPQHF.

The chain recombines TRBV5-4 with TRBJ2-1, with 10 bases that match TRBD1. Trimming cost V 4 bases and J 10 bases; bases outside gene matches: 5. This CDR3 is 13 amino acids long. Germline V gene sequence: CDR1 SGHNT, CDR2 YYREEE (reference sequence). The CDR3 loop is CASSVTGGREQFF. The DNA of the CDR3 is TGTGCCAGCAGCGTGACAGGGGGCCGGGAGCAGTTCTTC. Full variable domain (outside the CDR3, taken from reference TRBV5-4 and TRBJ2-1): ETGVTQSPTHLIKTRGQQVTLRCSSQSGHNTVSWYQQALGQGPQFIFQYYREEENGRGNFPPRFSGLQFPNYSSELNVNALELDDSALYLCASSVTGGREQFFGPGTRLTVL.

This clone appeared once. This sequence joins TRBV20-1 and TRBJ2-5, with 14 positions matching TRBD2. The CDR3 has 18 amino acids. Trimming at V came to 3 bases and at J to 5 bases, leaving 14 bases not matched to a gene. Germline loops: CDR1 DFQATT, CDR2 SNEGSKA (reference sequence). CDR3 loop: CSASTGTSGSSVGETQYF. CDR3 DNA: TGCAGTGCTAGTACCGGGACTAGCGGGAGTTCGGTCGGTGAGACCCAGTACTTC.

The rearrangement joins TRBV19 to TRBJ2-5; 8 bases line up with TRBD2. The germline gives CDR1 LNHDA, CDR2 SQIVND (reference sequence). Trimming took 2 bases from V and 2 from J; bases not matched to a gene: 7. The CDR3 sequence is 16 residues long. The CDR3 DNA reads TGTGCCAGTAGTATACTCCCCGCGGGAGGACAAGAGACCCAGTACTTC. Translating gives CASSILPAGGQETQYF.

V gene TRBV19 combines with J gene TRBJ2-5, with a tentative D call TRBD2 (5 bases). The CDR3 contains 15 residues. Trimming removed 1 base at V and 2 bases at J, with 11 bases between. Germline V gene lookup returns CDR1 LNHDA and CDR2 SQIVND (reference sequence). CDR3 loop: CASSIGGGLQETQYF. For the CDR3, the DNA is TGTGCCAGTAGTATAGGAGGCGGGCTACAAGAGACCCAGTACTTC. Together with reference TRBV19 and TRBJ2-5, the CDR3 gives the full variable domain: DGGITQSPKYLFRKEGQNVTLSCEQNLNHDAMYWYRQDPGQGLRLIYYSQIVNDFQKGDIAEGYSVSREKKESFPLTVTSAQKNPTAFYLCASSIGGGLQETQYFGPGTRLLVL.

J is TRBJ1-3 and V is TRBV14; D gene uncertain. The CDR3 spans 16 residues. The V gene's germline CDR1 is SGHDN and CDR2 FVKESK. The V end was cut by 2 bases, the J end by 0 bases, with 11 bases between. The CDR3 DNA reads TGTGCCAGCAGCCAAATGGGCAGTCGCTCTGGAAACACCATATATTTT. This encodes CASSQMGSRSGNTIYF. Together with reference TRBV14 and TRBJ1-3, the CDR3 gives the full variable domain: EAGVTQFPSHSVIEKGQTVTLRCDPISGHDNLYWYRRVMGKEIKFLLHFVKESKQDESGMPNNRFLAERTGGTYSTLKVQPAELEDSGVYFCASSQMGSRSGNTIYFGEGSWLTVV.

The chain has TRBV5-1 and TRBJ2-4, with 9 bases aligning to TRBD2. There are 17 residues in the CDR3. CDR1 is SGHRS, CDR2 YFSETQ, per germline. V lost 4 bases to trimming and J lost 2 bases; unmatched junction nucleotides: 10. The CDR3 loop reads CASSPRSSSGTKNIQYF. CDR3 coding DNA: TGCGCCAGCAGCCCTCGTAGTTCTAGCGGGACCAAAAACATTCAGTACTTC.

The chain couples TRBV7-2 to TRBJ2-1; D is possibly TRBD1 (6 bases). The germline gives CDR1 SGHTA, CDR2 FQGNSA. V was trimmed by 2 bases and J by 5 bases, leaving 10 bases between them. The CDR3 totals 14 residues. CDR3 DNA: TGTGCCAGCAGCTTATTACAGGGCCACAATGAGCAGTTCTTC. Translation: CASSLLQGHNEQFF.

The chain couples TRBV25-1 to TRBJ2-1; possibly TRBD2 for D (6 bases). The CDR3 loop spans 14 amino acids. Germline CDR1 and CDR2: MGHDK and SYGVNS. Trimming shortened V by 3 bases and J by 6 bases, and 12 bases separated the two germline ends. The CDR3 region is CASSDGWRGNEQFF. DNA of the CDR3: TGTGCCAGCAGTGACGGTTGGCGGGGCAATGAGCAGTTCTTC.

This sequence joins TRBV9 and TRBJ1-5; D may be TRBD1 (6 bases). V was shortened by 4 bases and J by 0 bases, with 11 bases between the two germline ends. CDR1 SGDLS and CDR2 YYNGEE come from the germline V gene. The CDR3 has 15 amino acids. CDR3 sequence (DNA): TGTGCCAGCAGCCCGACAGGCCATAGCAATCAGCCCCAGCATTTT. Translating it yields CASSPTGHSNQPQHF.

The table lists this clone with a count of one. The V gene is TRBV5-1, the J gene TRBJ2-2, with unresolved D. V was trimmed by 5 bases and J by 1 base, leaving 6 bases between them. This CDR3 has 13 amino acids. Germline V lookup: CDR1 SGHRS, CDR2 YFSETQ. The CDR3 bases are TGCGCCAGCAGATATAGGAACACCGGGGAGCTGTTTTTT. This codes for CASRYRNTGELFF.

The rearrangement links TRBV4-1 to TRBJ2-7, with 9 bases aligning to TRBD2. The CDR3 has 15 amino acids. Looked up from germline, CDR1 is MGHRA and CDR2 is YSYEKL. The junction had 7 bases not matched to a gene; V was cut back by 4 bases and J by 3 bases. The CDR3 bases are TGCGCCAGCAGCCGAGTAGCGGGAGAAGACTACGAGCAGTACTTC. Translated, it gives CASSRVAGEDYEQYF.

In this sample, this clone turned up a few times. The chain carries TRBV5-4 and TRBJ1-2; 9 bases are a match to TRBD1. The CDR3 totals 18 residues. The V gene end was trimmed by 5 bases and the J gene end by 0 bases; junction bases not matched to a gene: 14. CDR1 and CDR2 from the germline V gene are SGHNT and YYREEE (reference sequence). The CDR3 loop is CASRPMIGQGTSNYGYTF. In nucleotides, the CDR3 is TGTGCCAGCAGGCCGATGATAGGACAGGGGACGTCTAACTATGGCTACACCTTC.

This sequence joins TRBV6-1 and TRBJ2-3; 9 positions agree with TRBD2. Germline values: CDR1 MNHNS, CDR2 SASEGT. V lost 2 bases and J lost 5; bases outside the gene matches: 5. This CDR3 spans 15 amino acids. This CDR3 is CASSEIAGVRDTQYF. CDR3 DNA sequence: TGTGCCAGCAGTGAAATAGCGGGAGTAAGAGATACGCAGTATTTT.

This rearrangement joins TRBV19 to TRBJ2-7; 7 bases fit TRBD1. The CDR3 length is 15 residues. CDR1 is LNHDA and CDR2 is SQIVND in the germline V gene (reference sequence). With V trimmed by 3 bases and J by 7 bases, 12 bases remained unmatched. The CDR3 nucleotides read TGTGCCAGTAGTATGGCCAAAGGGGGCTCGAGGGAGCAGTACTTC. Protein sequence: CASSMAKGGSREQYF.

The chain has TRBV10-1 and TRBJ2-1, with 9 bases lining up with TRBD2. Trimming took 1 base from V and 7 from J; bases not matched to a gene: 14. The germline CDR1 and CDR2 sequences are WNHNN and SYGVQD (reference sequence). This CDR3 has 18 amino acids. In DNA form, the CDR3 reads TGCGCCAGCAGTGAGTATCGTGGGCGGCTAGCGGGAACGAATGAGCAGTTCTTC. This encodes CASSEYRGRLAGTNEQFF.

This clone was detected once. The V call is TRBV11-3, the J call TRBJ2-1; 7 bases map to TRBD2. V lost 1 base to trimming and J lost 8 bases; unmatched junction nucleotides: 5. Germline CDR1 reads SGHNT; CDR2 reads YENEEA. This CDR3 is 14 amino acids long. CDR3 residues: CASSLGFAGDEQFF. CDR3 in DNA: TGTGCCAGCAGCTTAGGATTTGCGGGAGATGAGCAGTTCTTC.

This chain joins TRBV10-3 and TRBJ2-7; 9 bases map to TRBD1. This CDR3 is 14 amino acids long. Germline V gives CDR1 ENHRY, CDR2 SYGVKD. With V trimmed by 5 bases and J by 6 bases, 8 bases remained unmatched. This chain's CDR3 is CAISHLQGAGEQYF. CDR3 sequence (DNA): TGTGCCATCAGTCACCTACAGGGGGCGGGCGAGCAGTACTTC.

The V gene is TRBV11-3, the J gene TRBJ2-1; D is perhaps TRBD2 (7 bases). Trimming removed 5 bases from V and 0 bases from J, with 20 bases in between. This CDR3 has 18 amino acids. Germline V gene lookup returns CDR1 SGHNT and CDR2 YENEEA. The CDR3 coding sequence is TGTGCCAGCAGCCGCCGGGGGGCGGGAGAGGGCTCCTACAATGAGCAGTTCTTC. Its protein product is CASSRRGAGEGSYNEQFF.

The chain joins TRBV24-1 to TRBJ2-7; TRBD1 agrees at 9 bases. V was pared by 4 bases and J by 6 bases, with 9 bases of the junction left unmatched. The CDR3 runs 15 residues. The germline CDR1 and CDR2 sequences are KGHDR and SFDVKD. The CDR3 loop reads CATSDTRTGVSEQYF. The CDR3 DNA follows: TGTGCCACCAGTGACACCCGGACAGGGGTCTCCGAGCAGTACTTC.

The chain has TRBV29-1 and TRBJ1-1, with a tentative D call TRBD1 (6 bases). Germline V CDR1 and CDR2: SQVTM, ANQGSEA. The CDR3 is 11 residues long. The V end was cut by 3 bases, the J end by 7 bases, with 9 bases between. Here the CDR3 DNA reads TGCAGCGTTGACAGGGGAGTTGAAGCTTTCTTT. Protein sequence: CSVDRGVEAFF.

The V and J genes are TRBV4-2 and TRBJ2-3; 12 bases map to TRBD2. V shed 4 bases and J 2 bases; nucleotides not matched to a gene: 7. This CDR3 region has 17 residues. The V gene's germline CDR1 is LGHNA and CDR2 YNFKEQ. In DNA form, the CDR3 reads TGTGCCAGCAGCCGACGACTAGCGGGGGATCTCACAGATACGCAGTATTTT. This codes for CASSRRLAGDLTDTQYF.